This T cell receptor (beta chain) is drawn from a study of beta chain features in type 1 diabetes. Study conclusions and caveats: There were fewer insertions and more deletions at the VDJ junctions of type 1 diabetes patients. Researchers report that Type 1 diabetes patients had moderately but significantly shorter TCRB CDR3s across all four CD4+ subsets.

This clone was recorded a few times. Its antigen is unknown. V lost 4 bases, J lost 3 bases, and 15 bases lay in between. The germline V gene has CDR1 SGHRS and CDR2 YFSETQ. CDR3 length: 15 amino acids. The sequenced template was cDNA made from the entire isolated RNA. Here immunoSEQ multiplex PCR was the method, and the copy in TCRdb shows in-frame clones only, minus some. Seen here are approximately 20,000 clones, under 75% observed once, and the top ten hold roughly 0.35%. This clonotype originated in a man younger than 30 with type 1 diabetes. The chain has TRBV5-1 and TRBJ2-3, with D maybe TRBD1 (6 bases). The sequenced sample was stem cell memory CD4+ T cells from blood. The CDR3 DNA reads TGCGCCAGCAGCGACGACAGGCAGGGAACAGATACGCAGTATTTT. This codes for CASSDDRQGTDTQYF. Filled out from reference TRBV5-1 and TRBJ2-3, the complete variable domain reads KAGVTQTPRYLIKTRGQQVTLSCSPISGHRSVSWYQQTPGQGLQFLFEYFSETQRNKGNFPGRFSGRQFSNSRSEMNVSTLELGDSALYLCASSDDRQGTDTQYFGPGTRLTVL.